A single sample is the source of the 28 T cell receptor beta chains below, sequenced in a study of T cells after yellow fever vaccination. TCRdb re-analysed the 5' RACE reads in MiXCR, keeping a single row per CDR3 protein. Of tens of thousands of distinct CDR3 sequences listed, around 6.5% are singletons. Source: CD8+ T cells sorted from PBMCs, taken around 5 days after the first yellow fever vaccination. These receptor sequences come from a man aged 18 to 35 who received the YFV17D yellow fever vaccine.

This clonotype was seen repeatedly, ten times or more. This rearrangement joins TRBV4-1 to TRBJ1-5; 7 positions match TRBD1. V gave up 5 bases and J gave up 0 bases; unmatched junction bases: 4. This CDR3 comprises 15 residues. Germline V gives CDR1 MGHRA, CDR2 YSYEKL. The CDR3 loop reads CASSLDRDSNQPQHF. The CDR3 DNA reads TGCGCCAGCAGCTTAGACAGGGATAGCAATCAGCCCCAGCATTTT.

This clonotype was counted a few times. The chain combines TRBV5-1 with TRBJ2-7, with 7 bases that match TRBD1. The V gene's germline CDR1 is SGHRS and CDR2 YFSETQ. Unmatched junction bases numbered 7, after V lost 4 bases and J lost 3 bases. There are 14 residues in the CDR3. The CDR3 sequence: CASSADRLYYEQYF. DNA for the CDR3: TGCGCCAGCAGCGCGGACAGGTTGTACTACGAGCAGTACTTC.

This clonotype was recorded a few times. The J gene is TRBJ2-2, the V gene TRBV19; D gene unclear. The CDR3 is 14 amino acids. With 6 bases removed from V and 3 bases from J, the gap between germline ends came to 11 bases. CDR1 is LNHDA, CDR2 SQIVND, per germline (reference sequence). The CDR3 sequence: CASSPSAYTGELFF. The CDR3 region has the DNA TGTGCCAGTAGCCCATCCGCCTACACCGGGGAGCTGTTTTTT.

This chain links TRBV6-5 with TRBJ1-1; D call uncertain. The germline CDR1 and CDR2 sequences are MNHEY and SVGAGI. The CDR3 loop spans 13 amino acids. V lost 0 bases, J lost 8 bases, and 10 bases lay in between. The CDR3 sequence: CASSYSKHREAFF. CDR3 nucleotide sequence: TGTGCCAGCAGTTACTCGAAGCACCGAGAAGCTTTCTTT.

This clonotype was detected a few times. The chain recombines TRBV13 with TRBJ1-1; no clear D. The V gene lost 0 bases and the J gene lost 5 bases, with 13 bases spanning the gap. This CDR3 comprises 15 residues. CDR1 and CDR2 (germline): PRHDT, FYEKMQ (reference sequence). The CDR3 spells CASSLGSDDWTEAFF. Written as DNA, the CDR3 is TGTGCCAGCAGCTTAGGTTCGGACGATTGGACTGAAGCTTTCTTT.

CDR3 in DNA: TGCGCCAGCAGCCAAGACTTGCGGGGGGGCAATGAGCAGTTCTTC. Translating gives CASSQDLRGGNEQFF. The chain uses TRBV4-1 and TRBJ2-1; 9 nucleotides line up with TRBD2. The trim removed 0 bases at V and 6 bases at J, leaving 3 bases unmatched. The CDR3 covers 15 residues. Germline V gene lookup returns CDR1 MGHRA and CDR2 YSYEKL.

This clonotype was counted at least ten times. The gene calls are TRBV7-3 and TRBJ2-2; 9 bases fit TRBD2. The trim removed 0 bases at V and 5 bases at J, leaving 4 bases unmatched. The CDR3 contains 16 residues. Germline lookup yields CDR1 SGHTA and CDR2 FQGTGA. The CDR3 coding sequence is TGTGCCAGCAGCTTAACCCTAGCGGGGACTACCGGGGAGCTGTTTTTT. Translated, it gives CASSLTLAGTTGELFF.

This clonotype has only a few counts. CDR3 loop: CASSLALNLAGDPYEQYF. CDR3 coding DNA: TGTGCCAGCAGTTTAGCGCTAAACCTAGCGGGGGACCCCTACGAGCAGTACTTC. The chain carries TRBV12-3 or TRBV12-4 and TRBJ2-7; 10 positions match TRBD2. The CDR3 consists of 18 residues. With 0 bases clipped from V and 2 bases from J, the junction kept 10 bases outside the gene matches.

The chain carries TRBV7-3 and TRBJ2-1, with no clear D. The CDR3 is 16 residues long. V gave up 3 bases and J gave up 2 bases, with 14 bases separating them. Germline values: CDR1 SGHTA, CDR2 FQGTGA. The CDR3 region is CASSLSTAVPYNEQFF. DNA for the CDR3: TGTGCCAGCAGCTTGTCAACGGCGGTTCCCTACAATGAGCAGTTCTTC.

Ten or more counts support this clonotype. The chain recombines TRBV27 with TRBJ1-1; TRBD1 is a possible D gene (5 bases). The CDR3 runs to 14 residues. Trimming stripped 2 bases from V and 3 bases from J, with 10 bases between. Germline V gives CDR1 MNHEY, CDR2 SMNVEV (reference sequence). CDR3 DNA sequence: TGTGCCAGCAGTTTAACCCCCAGGGACACTGAAGCTTTCTTT. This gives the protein CASSLTPRDTEAFF.

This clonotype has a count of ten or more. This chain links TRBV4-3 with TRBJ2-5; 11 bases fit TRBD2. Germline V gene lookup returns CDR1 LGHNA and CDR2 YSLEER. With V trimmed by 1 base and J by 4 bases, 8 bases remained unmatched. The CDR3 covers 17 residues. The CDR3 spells CASSQVLAGAGRETQYF. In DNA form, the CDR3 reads TGCGCCAGCAGCCAAGTACTAGCGGGGGCCGGGAGAGAGACCCAGTACTTC.

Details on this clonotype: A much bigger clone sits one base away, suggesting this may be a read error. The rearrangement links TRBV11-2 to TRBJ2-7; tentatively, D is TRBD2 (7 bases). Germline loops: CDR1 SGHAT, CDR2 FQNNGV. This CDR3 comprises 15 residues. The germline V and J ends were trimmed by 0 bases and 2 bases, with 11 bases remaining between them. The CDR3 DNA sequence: TGTGCCAGCAGCTTAGAAGAGGGGGGGACCTACGAGCAGTACGTC. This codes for CASSLEEGGTYEQYV.

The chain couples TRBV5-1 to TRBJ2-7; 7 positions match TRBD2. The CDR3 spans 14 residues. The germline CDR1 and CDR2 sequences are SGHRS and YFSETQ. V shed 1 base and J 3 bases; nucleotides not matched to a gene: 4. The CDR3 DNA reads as TGCGCCAGCAGCTTGTCGGGGGGTTTCTACGAGCAGTACGTC. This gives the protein CASSLSGGFYEQYV.

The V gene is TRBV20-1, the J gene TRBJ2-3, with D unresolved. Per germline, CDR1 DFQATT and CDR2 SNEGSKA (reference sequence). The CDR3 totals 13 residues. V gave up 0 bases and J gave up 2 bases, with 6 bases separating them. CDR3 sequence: CSARDVNTDTQYF. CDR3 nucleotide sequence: TGCAGTGCTAGAGACGTCAACACAGATACGCAGTATTTT.

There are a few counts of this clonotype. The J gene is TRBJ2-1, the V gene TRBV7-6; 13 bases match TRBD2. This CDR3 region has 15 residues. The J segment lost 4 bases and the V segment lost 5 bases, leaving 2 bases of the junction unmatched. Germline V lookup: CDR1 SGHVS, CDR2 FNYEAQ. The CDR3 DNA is TGTGCCAGCAGCGAGACTAGCGGGGGGTACAATGAGCAGTTCTTC. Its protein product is CASSETSGGYNEQFF.

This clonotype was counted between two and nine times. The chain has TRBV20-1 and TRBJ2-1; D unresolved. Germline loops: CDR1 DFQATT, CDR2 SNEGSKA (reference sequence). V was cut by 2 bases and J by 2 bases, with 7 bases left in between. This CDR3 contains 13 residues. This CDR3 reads CSARRSTYNEQFF. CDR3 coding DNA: TGCAGTGCTAGACGGTCAACCTACAATGAGCAGTTCTTC.

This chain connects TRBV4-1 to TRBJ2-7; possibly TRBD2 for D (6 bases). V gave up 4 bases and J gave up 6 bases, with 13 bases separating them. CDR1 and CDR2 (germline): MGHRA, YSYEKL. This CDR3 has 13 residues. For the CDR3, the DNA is TGCGCCAGCAGCCGGAAAGCGGGTGGCGAGCAGTACGTC. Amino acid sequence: CASSRKAGGEQYV.

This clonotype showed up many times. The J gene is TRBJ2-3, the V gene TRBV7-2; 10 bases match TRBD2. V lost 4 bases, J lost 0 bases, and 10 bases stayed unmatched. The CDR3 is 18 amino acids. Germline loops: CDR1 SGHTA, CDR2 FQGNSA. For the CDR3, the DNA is TGTGCCAGCAGCTCCCTAGCGGGGGCCACTAGGAGCACAGATACGCAGTATTTT. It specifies CASSSLAGATRSTDTQYF.

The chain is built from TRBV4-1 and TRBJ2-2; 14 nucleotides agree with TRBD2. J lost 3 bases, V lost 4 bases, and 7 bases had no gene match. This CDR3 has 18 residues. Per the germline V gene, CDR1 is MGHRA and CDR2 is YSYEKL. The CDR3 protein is CASSPGGLAGVDTGELFF. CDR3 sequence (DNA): TGCGCCAGCAGCCCTGGGGGACTAGCGGGGGTCGACACCGGGGAGCTGTTTTTT.

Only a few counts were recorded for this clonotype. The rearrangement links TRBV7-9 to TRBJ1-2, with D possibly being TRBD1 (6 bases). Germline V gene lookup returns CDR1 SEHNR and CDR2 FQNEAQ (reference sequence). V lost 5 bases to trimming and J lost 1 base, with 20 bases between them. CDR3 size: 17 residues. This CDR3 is CASSTNRDTDINYGYTF. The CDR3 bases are TGTGCCAGCAGCACTAACCGGGACACGGACATTAACTATGGCTACACCTTC.

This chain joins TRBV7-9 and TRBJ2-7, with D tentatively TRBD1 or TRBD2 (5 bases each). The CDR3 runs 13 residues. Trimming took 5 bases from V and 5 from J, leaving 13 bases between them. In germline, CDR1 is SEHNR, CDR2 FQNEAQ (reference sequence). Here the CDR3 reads CASSPPGDHEQYF. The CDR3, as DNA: TGTGCCAGCAGCCCCCCCGGGGACCACGAGCAGTACTTC.

The CDR3 DNA reads TGTGCCAGCAGCCACGGACGAGCCCAAGAGACCCAGTACTTC. Protein: CASSHGRAQETQYF. This chain uses TRBV5-4 with TRBJ2-5; D is unclear. Trimming took off 4 bases at V and 1 base at J, with 11 bases between the two ends. The CDR3 consists of 14 residues. CDR1 is SGHNT and CDR2 is YYREEE in the germline V gene (reference sequence).

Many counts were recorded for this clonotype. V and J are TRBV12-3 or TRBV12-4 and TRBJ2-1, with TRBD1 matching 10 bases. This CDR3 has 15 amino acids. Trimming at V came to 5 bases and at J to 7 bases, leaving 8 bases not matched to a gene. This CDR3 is CASSTGQGVVNEQFF. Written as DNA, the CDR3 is TGTGCCAGCAGTACCGGACAGGGGGTAGTTAATGAGCAGTTCTTC.

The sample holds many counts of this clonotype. The CDR3 loop reads CASSDGVRAYEQYV. The CDR3 bases are TGTGCCAGCAGTGATGGTGTCAGGGCCTACGAGCAGTACGTC. The chain has TRBV2 and TRBJ2-7; D might be TRBD1 (5 bases). The V gene's germline CDR1 is SNHLY and CDR2 FYNNEI. The CDR3 is 14 residues long. Trimming pared 3 bases from V and 2 bases from J, leaving 11 bases between.

In DNA form, the CDR3 reads TGTGCCAGCAGCCAAGATTTCGAGACAGACTATGGCTACACCTTC. Protein product: CASSQDFETDYGYTF. This chain uses TRBV3-1 with TRBJ1-2; D might be TRBD1 (5 bases). The ends were cut back, 0 bases at V and 3 bases at J, with 11 bases in the middle. There are 15 residues in the CDR3. Germline V gene sequence: CDR1 LGHDT, CDR2 YNNKEL (reference sequence).

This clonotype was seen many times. The chain's CDR3 is CASSQRELQETQYF. CDR3 DNA: TGCGCCAGCAGCCAACGGGAGCTACAAGAGACCCAGTACTTC. The chain combines TRBV4-1 with TRBJ2-5; a weak D match, TRBD2 (6 bases). Trimming cost V 2 bases and J 2 bases, with 9 bases left between them. The CDR3 is made up of 14 amino acids. Germline CDR1 is MGHRA and CDR2 is YSYEKL.

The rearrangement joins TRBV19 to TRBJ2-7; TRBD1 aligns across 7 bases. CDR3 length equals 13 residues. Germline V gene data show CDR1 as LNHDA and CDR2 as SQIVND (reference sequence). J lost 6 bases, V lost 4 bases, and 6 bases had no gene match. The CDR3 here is CASSTQGGAEQYV. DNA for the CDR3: TGTGCCAGTAGTACCCAAGGGGGCGCCGAGCAGTACGTC.

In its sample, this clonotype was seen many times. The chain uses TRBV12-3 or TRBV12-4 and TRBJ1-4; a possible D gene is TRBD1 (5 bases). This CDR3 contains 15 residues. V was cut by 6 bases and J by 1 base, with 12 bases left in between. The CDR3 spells CASSRRGVTNEKLFF. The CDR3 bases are TGTGCCAGCAGCCGGAGGGGCGTAACTAATGAAAAACTGTTTTTT.